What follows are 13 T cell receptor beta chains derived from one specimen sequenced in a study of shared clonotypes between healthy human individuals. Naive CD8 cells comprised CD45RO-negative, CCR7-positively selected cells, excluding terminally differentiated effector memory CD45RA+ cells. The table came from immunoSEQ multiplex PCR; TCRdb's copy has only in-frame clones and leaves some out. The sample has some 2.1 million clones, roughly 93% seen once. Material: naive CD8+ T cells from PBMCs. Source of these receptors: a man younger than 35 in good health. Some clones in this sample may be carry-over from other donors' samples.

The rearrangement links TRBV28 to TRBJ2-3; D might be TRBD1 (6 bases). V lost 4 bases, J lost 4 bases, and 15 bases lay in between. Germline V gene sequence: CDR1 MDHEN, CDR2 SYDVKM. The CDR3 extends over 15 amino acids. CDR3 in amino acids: CASSWFRSGADTQYF. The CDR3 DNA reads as TGTGCCAGCAGTTGGTTCAGGTCAGGGGCAGATACGCAGTATTTT.

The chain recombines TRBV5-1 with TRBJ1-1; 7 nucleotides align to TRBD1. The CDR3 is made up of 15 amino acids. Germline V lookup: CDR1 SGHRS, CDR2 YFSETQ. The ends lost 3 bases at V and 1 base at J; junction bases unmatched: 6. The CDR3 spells CASSYSRGTNTEAFF. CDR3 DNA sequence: TGCGCCAGCAGCTACTCCAGGGGGACGAACACTGAAGCTTTCTTT. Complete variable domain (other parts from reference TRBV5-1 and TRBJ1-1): KAGVTQTPRYLIKTRGQQVTLSCSPISGHRSVSWYQQTPGQGLQFLFEYFSETQRNKGNFPGRFSGRQFSNSRSEMNVSTLELGDSALYLCASSYSRGTNTEAFFGQGTRLTVV.

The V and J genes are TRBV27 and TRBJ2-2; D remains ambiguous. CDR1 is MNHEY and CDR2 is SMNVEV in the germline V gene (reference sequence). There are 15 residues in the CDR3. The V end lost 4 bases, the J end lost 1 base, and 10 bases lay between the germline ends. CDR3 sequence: CASSYSAGNTGELFF. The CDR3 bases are TGTGCCAGCAGTTACTCAGCAGGGAACACCGGGGAGCTGTTTTTT.

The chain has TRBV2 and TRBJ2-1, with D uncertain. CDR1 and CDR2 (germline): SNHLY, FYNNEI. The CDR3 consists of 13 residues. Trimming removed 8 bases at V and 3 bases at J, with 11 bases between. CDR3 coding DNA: TGTGCCAGCGGACGGAAGGGCTACAATGAGCAGTTCTTC. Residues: CASGRKGYNEQFF.

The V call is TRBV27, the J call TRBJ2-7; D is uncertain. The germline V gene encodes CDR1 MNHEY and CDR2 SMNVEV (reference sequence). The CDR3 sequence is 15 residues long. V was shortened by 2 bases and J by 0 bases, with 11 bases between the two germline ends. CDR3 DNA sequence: TGTGCCAGCAGTTTAGACGGCCGAAGCTCCTACGAGCAGTACTTC. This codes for CASSLDGRSSYEQYF.

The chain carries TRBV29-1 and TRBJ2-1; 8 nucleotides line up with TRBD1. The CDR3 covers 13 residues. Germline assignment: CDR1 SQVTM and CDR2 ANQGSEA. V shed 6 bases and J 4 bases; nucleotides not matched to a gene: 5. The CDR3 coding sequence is TGCAGCGTGGAGGGACAGGTTTACAATGAGCAGTTCTTC. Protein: CSVEGQVYNEQFF.

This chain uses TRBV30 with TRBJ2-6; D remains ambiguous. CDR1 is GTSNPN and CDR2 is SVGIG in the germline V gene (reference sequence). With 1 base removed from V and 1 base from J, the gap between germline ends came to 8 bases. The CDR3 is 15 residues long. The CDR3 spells CAWSGVGSGANVLTF. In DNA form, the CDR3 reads TGTGCCTGGAGTGGGGTCGGATCTGGGGCCAACGTCCTGACTTTC.

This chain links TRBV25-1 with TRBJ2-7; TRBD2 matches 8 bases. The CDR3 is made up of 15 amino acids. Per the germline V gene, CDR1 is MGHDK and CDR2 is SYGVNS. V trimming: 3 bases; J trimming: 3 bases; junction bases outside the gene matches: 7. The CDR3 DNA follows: TGTGCCAGCAGTGAGGCACTAGCGGCGAACTACGAGCAGTACTTC. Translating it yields CASSEALAANYEQYF.

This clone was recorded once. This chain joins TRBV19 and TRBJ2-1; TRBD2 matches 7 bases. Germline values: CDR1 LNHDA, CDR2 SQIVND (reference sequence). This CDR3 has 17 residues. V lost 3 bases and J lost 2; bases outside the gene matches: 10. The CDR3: CASSIPWAGVAYNEQFF. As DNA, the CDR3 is TGTGCCAGTAGTATCCCCTGGGCGGGAGTGGCCTACAATGAGCAGTTCTTC.

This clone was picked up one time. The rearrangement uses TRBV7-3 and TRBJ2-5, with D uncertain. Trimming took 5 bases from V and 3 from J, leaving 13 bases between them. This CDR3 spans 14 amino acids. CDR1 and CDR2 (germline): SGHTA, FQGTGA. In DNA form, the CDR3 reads TGTGCCAGCAGCCTCATTGGGCTAGAAGAGACCCAGTACTTC. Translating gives CASSLIGLEETQYF.

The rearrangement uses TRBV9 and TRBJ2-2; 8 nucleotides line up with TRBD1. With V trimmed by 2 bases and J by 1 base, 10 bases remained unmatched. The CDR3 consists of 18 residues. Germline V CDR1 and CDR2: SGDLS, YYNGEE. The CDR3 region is CASSVPRSGGRNTGELFF. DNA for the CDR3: TGTGCCAGCAGCGTCCCTAGGTCAGGGGGCAGGAACACCGGGGAGCTGTTTTTT.

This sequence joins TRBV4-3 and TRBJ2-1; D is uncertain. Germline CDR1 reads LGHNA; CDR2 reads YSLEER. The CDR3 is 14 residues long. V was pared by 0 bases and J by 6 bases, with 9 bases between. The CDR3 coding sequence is TGCGCCAGCAGCCAAGATCCGAAGGGCAATGAGCAGTTCTTC. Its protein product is CASSQDPKGNEQFF.

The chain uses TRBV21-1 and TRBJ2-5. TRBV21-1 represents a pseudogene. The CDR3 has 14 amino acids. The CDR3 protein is CASSGGYLQETQYF. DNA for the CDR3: TGTGCCAGCAGTGGGGGATACCTCCAAGAGACCCAGTACTTC.